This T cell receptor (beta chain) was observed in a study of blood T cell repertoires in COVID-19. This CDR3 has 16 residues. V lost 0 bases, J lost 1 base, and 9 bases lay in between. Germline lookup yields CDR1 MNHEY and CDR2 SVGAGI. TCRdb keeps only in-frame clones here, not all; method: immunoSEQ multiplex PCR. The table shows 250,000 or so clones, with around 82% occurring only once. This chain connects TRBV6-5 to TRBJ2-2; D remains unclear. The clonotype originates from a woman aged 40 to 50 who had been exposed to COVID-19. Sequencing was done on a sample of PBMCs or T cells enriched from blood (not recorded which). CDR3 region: CASSYSIQLNTGELFF. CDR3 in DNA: TGTGCCAGCAGTTACTCGATTCAACTGAACACCGGGGAGCTGTTTTTT.